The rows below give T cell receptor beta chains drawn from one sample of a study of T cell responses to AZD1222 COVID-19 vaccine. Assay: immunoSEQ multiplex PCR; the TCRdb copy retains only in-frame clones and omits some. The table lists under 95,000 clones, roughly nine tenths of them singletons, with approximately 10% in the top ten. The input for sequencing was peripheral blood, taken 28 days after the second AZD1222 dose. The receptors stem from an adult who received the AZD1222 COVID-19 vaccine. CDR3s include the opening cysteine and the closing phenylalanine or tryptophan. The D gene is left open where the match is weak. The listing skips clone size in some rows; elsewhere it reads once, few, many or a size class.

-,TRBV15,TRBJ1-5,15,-,CATSREGGAGQPQHF,TGTGCCACCAGCAGAGAGGGAGGGGCCGGTCAGCCCCAGCATTTT
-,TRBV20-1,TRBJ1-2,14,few,CSASLTGDNYGYTF,TGCAGTGCTAGTCTCACAGGCGATAACTATGGCTACACCTTC
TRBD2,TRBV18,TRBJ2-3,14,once,CASERGLRTDTQYF,TGTGCCAGCGAGCGGGGGCTCCGCACAGATACGCAGTATTTT
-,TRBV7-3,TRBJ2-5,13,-,CASSPSGVETQYF,TGTGCCAGCAGCCCCTCGGGGGTGGAGACCCAGTACTTC
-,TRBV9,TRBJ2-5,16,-,CASSLPPGRGEETQYF,TGTGCCAGCAGCCTACCGCCGGGGAGAGGGGAAGAGACCCAGTACTTC
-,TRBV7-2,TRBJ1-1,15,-,CASSKVFFRGSEAFF,TGTGCCAGCAGCAAGGTATTTTTCAGGGGTTCTGAAGCTTTCTTT
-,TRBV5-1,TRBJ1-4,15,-,CASSRGAGLNEKLFF,TGCGCCAGCAGCCGAGGTGCGGGTCTTAATGAAAAACTGTTTTTT
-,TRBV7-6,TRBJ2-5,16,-,CASSSQTGIEAETQYF,TGTGCCAGCAGCTCCCAAACAGGGATCGAAGCCGAGACCCAGTACTTC
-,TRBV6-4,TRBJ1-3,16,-,CASSKRQGYAGNTIYF,TGTGCCAGCAGTAAAAGGCAGGGTTATGCAGGAAACACCATATATTTT
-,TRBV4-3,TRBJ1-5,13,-,CASSQDINQPQHF,TGCGCCAGCAGCCAAGACATAAATCAGCCCCAGCATTTT
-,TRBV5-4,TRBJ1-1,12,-,CASGRWNTEAFF,TGTGCCAGCGGACGCTGGAACACTGAAGCTTTCTTT
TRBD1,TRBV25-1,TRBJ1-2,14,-,CASSANRGSDGYTF,TGTGCCAGCAGTGCCAACAGGGGTTCGGATGGCTACACCTTC
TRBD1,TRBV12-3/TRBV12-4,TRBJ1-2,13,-,CASSPRTGGGYTF,TGTGCCAGCAGTCCTCGGACAGGAGGAGGCTACACCTTC
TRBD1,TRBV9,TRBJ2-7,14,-,CASSGTGFGYEQYF,TGTGCCAGCAGCGGGACAGGGTTTGGCTACGAGCAGTACTTC
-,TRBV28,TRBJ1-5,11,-,CASSLGRPQHF,TGTGCCAGCAGTTTGGGCCGGCCCCAGCATTTT
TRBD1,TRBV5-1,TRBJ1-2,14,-,CASSPPQGSYGYTF,TGCGCCAGCAGCCCTCCACAGGGGTCCTATGGCTACACCTTC
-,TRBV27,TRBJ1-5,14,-,CASSAIPLGQPQHF,TGTGCCAGCAGCGCCATACCGTTGGGCCAGCCCCAGCATTTT
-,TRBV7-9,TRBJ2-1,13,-,CASAASGLKNEFF,TGTGCCAGCGCAGCTTCTGGCCTTAAAAACGAATTCTTC
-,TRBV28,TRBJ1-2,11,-,CASSGRDGYTF,TGTGCCAGCAGTGGAAGGGATGGCTACACCTTC
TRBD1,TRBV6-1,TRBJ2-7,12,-,CASSDRVYEQYF,TGTGCCAGTAGTGACAGGGTTTACGAGCAGTACTTC
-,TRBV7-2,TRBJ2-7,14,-,CASNPMSGGYEQYF,TGTGCCAGCAACCCCATGTCCGGGGGCTACGAGCAGTACTTC
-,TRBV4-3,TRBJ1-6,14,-,CASSVQFVNSPLHF,TGCGCCAGCAGTGTGCAGTTCGTTAATTCACCCCTCCACTTT
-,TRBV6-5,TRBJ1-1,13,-,CASSQGMNTEAFF,TGTGCCAGCAGTCAGGGGATGAACACTGAAGCTTTCTTT
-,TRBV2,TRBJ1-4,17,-,CASSEALRGRGNEKLFF,TGTGCCAGCAGTGAAGCGCTTCGAGGCAGGGGTAATGAAAAACTGTTTTTT
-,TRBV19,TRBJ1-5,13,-,CASSIGSDQPQHF,TGTGCCAGTAGTATAGGCTCAGATCAGCCCCAGCATTTT
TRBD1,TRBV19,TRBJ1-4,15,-,CASSTRRDRNEKLFF,TGTGCCAGTAGTACCCGCCGGGACAGGAATGAAAAACTGTTTTTT
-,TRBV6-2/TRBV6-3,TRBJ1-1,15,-,CASSLPWGGRTEAFF,TGTGCCAGCAGTTTGCCGTGGGGGGGCCGGACTGAAGCTTTCTTT
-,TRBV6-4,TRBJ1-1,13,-,CASSANRNTEAFF,TGTGCCAGCAGTGCCAACCGGAACACTGAAGCTTTCTTT
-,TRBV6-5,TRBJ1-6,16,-,CASSYSRGQVNSPLHF,TGTGCCAGCAGTTACTCGAGGGGCCAGGTTAATTCACCCCTCCACTTT
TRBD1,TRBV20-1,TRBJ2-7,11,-,CSASTGGEQYF,TGCAGTGCTAGCACAGGGGGTGAGCAGTACTTC